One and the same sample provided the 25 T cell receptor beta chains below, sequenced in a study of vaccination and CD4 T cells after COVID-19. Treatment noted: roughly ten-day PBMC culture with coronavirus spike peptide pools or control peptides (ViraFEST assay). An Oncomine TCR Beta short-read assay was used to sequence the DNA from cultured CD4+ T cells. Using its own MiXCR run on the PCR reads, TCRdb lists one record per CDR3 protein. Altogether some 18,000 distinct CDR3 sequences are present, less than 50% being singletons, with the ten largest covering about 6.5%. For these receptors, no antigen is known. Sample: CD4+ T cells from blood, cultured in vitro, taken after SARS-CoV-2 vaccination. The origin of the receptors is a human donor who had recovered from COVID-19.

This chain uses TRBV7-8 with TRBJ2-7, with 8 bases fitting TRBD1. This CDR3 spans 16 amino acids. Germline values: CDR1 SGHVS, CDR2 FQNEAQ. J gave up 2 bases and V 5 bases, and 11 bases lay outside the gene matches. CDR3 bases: TGTGCCAGCAGCGGCCCGGACAGGGTAAGAGCCTACGAGCAGTACTTC. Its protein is CASSGPDRVRAYEQYF.

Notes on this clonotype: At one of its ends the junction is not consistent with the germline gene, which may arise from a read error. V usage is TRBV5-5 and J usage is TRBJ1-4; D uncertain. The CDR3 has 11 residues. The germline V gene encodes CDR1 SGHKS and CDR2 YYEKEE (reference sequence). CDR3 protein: CASSLDAVEVF. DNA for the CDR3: TGTGCCAGCAGCTTGGACGCCGTAGAGGTTTTT.

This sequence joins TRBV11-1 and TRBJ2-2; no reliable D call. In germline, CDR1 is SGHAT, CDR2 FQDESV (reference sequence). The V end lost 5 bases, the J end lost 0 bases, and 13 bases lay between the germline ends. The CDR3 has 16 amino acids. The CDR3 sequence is CASSPVGSTNTGELFF. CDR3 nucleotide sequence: TGTGCCAGCAGCCCCGTCGGCAGTACGAACACCGGGGAGCTGTTTTTT.

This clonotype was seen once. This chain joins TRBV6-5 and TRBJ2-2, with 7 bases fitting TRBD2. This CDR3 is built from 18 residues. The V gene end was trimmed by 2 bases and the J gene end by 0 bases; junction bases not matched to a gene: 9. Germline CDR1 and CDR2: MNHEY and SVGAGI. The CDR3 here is CASSYEAGFTANTGELFF. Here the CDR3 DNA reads TGTGCCAGCAGTTACGAAGCGGGGTTTACCGCGAACACCGGGGAGCTGTTTTTT.

CDR3 loop: CASSSPGKETQYF. DNA of the CDR3: TGTGCCAGCAGCTCCCCTGGAAAAGAGACCCAGTACTTC. The chain couples TRBV7-3 to TRBJ2-5; the D is unclear. V lost 4 bases to trimming and J lost 3 bases, with 9 bases between them. The CDR3 spans 13 residues. The germline V gene has CDR1 SGHTA and CDR2 FQGTGA.

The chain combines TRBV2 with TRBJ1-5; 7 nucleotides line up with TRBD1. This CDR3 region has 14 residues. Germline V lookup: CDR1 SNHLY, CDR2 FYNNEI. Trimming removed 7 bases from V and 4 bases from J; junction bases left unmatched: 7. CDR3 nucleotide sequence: TGTGCCAGCACTGCCCAGGACAGGAATCAGCCCCAGCATTTT. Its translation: CASTAQDRNQPQHF.

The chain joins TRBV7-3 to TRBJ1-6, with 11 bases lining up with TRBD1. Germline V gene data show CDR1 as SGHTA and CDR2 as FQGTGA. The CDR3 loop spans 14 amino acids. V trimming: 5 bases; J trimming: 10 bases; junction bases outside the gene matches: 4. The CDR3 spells CASSPGQGASPLHF. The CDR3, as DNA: TGTGCCAGCAGCCCAGGACAGGGGGCATCACCCCTCCACTTT.

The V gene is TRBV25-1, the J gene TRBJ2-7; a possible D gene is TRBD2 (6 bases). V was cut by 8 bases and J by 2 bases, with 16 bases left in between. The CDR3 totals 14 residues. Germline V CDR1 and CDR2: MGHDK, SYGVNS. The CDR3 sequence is CASSRGDRPYEQYF. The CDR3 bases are TGTGCCAGCTCGCGGGGAGACAGACCCTACGAGCAGTACTTC.

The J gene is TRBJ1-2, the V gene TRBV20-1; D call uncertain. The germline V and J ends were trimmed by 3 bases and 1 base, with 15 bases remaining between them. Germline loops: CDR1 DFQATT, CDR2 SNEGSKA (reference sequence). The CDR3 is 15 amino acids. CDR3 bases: TGCAGTGCTAGTGTTCCCGACTCATATAACTATGGCTACACCTTC. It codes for CSASVPDSYNYGYTF.

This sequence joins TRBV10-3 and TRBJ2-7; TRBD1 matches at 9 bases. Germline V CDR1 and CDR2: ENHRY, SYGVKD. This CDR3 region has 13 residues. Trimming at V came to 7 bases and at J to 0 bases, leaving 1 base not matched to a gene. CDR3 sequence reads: CAIKGQGSYEQYF. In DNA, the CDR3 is TGTGCCATCAAGGGACAGGGCTCCTACGAGCAGTACTTC.

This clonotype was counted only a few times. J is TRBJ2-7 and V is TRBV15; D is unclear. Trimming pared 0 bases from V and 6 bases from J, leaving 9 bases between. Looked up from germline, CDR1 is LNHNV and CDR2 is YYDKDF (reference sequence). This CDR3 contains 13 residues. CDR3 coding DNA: TGTGCCACCAGCAGAGACATTGTACGCGAGCAGTACTTC. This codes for CATSRDIVREQYF.

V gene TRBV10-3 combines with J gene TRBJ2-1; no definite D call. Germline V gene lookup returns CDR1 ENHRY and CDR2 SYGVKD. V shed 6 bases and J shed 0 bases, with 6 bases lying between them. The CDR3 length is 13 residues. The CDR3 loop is CAIRESSYNEQFF. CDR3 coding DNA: TGTGCCATCAGGGAGAGCTCCTACAATGAGCAGTTCTTC.

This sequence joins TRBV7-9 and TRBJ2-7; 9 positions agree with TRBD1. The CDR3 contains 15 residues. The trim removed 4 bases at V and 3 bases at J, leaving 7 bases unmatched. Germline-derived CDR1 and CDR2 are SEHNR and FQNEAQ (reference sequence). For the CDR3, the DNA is TGTGCCAGCAGCTCTTCTGACAGGGGGATCTACGAGCAGTACTTC. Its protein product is CASSSSDRGIYEQYF.

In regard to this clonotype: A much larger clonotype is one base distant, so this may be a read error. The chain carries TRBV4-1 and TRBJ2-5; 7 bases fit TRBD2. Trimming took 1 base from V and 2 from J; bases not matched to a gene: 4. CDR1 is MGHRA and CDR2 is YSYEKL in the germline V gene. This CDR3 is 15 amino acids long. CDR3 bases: TGCGCCAGCAGCCAAGCGGGAGGCCCGCAAGAGACCCAGTACTTC. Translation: CASSQAGGPQETQYF.

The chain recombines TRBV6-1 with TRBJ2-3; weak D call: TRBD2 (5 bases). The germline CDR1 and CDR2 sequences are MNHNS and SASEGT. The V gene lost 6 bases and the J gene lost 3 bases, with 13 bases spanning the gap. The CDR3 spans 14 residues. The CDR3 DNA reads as TGTGCCAGCAGCCGAAGCGGATATACAGATACGCAGTATTTT. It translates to CASSRSGYTDTQYF.

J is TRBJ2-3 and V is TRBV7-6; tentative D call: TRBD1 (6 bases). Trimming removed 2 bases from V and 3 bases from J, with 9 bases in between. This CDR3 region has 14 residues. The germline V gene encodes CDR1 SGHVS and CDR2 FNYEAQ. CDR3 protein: CASSLNQGTDTQYF. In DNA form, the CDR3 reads TGTGCCAGCAGCTTAAATCAGGGGACAGATACGCAGTATTTT.

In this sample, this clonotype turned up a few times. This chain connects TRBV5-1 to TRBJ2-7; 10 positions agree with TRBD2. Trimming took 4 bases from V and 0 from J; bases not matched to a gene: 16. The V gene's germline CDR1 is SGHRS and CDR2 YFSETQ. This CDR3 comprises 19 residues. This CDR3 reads CASSPEVLAGYGVSYEQYF. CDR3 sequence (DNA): TGCGCCAGCAGCCCGGAGGTACTAGCGGGATACGGAGTCTCCTACGAGCAGTACTTC.

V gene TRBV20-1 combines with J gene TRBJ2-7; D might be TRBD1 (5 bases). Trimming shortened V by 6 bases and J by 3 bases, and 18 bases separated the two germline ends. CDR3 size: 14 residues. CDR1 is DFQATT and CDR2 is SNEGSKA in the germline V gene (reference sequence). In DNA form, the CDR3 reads TGCAGTGCCGGACCCGTAGTAGGGGTCTACGAGCAGTACTTC. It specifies CSAGPVVGVYEQYF.

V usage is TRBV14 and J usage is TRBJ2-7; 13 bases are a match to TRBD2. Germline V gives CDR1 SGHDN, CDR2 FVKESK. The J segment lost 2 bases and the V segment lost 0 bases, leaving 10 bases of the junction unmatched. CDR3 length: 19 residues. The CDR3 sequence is CASSQDRGLAGVRTYEQYF. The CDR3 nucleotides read TGTGCCAGCAGCCAAGATCGAGGACTAGCGGGAGTCAGGACCTACGAGCAGTACTTC.

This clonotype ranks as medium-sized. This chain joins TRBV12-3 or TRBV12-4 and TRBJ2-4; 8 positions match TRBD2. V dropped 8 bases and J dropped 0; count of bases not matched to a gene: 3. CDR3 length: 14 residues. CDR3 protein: CASVAGIAKNIQYF. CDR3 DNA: TGTGCCAGCGTAGCGGGGATAGCCAAAAACATTCAGTACTTC.

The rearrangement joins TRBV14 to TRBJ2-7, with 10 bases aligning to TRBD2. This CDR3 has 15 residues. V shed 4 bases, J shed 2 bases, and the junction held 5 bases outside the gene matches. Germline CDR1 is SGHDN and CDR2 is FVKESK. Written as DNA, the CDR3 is TGTGCCAGCAGCCGGTCTAGCGGGAGAACCTACGAGCAGTACTTC. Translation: CASSRSSGRTYEQYF.

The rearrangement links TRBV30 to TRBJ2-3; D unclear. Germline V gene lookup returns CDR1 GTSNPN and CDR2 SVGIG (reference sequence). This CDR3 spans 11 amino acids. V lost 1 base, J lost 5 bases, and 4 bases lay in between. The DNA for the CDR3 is TGTGCCTGGAGTGATATAGATACGCAGTATTTT. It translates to CAWSDIDTQYF.

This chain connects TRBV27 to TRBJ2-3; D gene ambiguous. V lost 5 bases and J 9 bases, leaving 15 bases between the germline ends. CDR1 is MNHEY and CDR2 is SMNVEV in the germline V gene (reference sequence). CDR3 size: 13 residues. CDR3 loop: CASSPMERLTQYF. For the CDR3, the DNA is TGTGCCAGCAGTCCCATGGAGAGGTTAACGCAGTATTTT.

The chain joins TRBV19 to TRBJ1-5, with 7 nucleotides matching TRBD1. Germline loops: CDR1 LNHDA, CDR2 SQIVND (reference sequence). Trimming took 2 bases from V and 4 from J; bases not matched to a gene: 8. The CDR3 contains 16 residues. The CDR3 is CASSISRQGMNQPQHF. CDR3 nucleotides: TGTGCCAGTAGTATATCCCGACAGGGAATGAATCAGCCCCAGCATTTT.

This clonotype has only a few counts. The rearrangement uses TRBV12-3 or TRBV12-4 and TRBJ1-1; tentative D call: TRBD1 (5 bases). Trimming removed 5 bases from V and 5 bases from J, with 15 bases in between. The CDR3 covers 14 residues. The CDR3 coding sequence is TGTGCCAGCAGTACCCAGGCGGGGCGGACTGAAGCTTTCTTT. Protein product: CASSTQAGRTEAFF.